The TCR beta chain under discussion was sequenced for a study of T cell responses to AZD1222 COVID-19 vaccine. About the study: Researchers grouped second doses given at about 4 or about 12 weeks into one pool.

Germline lookup yields CDR1 LNHDA and CDR2 SQIVND (reference sequence). V lost 1 base and J lost 5; bases outside the gene matches: 3. The length of the CDR3 is 15 residues. Repertoires were generated with immunoSEQ multiplex PCR, while TCRdb's copy carries only in-frame clones and drops some. The data show about 81,000 clones, about 90% seen once. The chain recombines TRBV19 with TRBJ2-1; 9 bases match TRBD2. This TCR came from an adult in good health. Sequenced material: peripheral blood, taken on day 0 of AZD1222 vaccination. The CDR3 sequence: CASSIGPSGNNEQFF. The CDR3 DNA reads TGTGCCAGTAGTATAGGGCCTAGCGGGAACAATGAGCAGTTCTTC.